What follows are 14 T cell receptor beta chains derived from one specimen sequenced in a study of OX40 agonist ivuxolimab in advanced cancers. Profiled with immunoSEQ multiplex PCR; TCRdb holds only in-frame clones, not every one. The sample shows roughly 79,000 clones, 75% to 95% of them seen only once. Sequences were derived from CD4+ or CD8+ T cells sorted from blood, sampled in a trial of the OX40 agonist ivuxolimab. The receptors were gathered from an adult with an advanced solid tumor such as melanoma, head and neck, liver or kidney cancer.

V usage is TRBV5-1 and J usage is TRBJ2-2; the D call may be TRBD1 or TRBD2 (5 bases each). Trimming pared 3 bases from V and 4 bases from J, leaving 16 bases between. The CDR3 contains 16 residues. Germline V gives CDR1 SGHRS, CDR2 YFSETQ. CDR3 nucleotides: TGCGCCAGCAGCTCCTCGGGGCTAGCTGTCACCGGGGAGCTGTTTTTT. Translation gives CASSSSGLAVTGELFF.

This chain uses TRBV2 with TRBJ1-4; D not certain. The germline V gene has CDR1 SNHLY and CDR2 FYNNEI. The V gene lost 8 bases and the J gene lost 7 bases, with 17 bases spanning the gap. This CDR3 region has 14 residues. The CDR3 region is CASRRSWGGEKLFF. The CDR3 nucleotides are TGTGCCAGCCGCCGCTCGTGGGGAGGTGAAAAACTGTTTTTT.

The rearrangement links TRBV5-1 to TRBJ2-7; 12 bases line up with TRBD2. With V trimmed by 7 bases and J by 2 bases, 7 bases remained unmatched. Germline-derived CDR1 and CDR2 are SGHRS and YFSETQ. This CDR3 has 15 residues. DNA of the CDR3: TGCGCCAGCGCCGGACTAGCGGGACTCGCCTACGAGCAGTACTTC. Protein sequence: CASAGLAGLAYEQYF.

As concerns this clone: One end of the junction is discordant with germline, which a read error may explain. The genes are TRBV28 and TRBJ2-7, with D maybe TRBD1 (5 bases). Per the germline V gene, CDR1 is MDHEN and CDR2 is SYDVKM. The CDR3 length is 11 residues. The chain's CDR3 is CASRTWGAPVF. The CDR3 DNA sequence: TGTGCCAGCAGGACCTGGGGCGCCCCCGTCTTC.

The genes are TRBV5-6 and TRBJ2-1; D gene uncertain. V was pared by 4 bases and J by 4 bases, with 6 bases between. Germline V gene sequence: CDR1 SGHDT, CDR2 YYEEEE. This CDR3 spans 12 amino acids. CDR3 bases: TGTGCCAGCAGCCCGAGATACAATGAGCAGTTCTTC. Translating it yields CASSPRYNEQFF.

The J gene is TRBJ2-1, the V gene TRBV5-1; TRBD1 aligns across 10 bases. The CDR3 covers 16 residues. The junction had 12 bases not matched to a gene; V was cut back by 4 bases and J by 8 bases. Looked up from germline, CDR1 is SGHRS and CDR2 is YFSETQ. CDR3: CASSLDRGRLPDEQFF. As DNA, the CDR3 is TGCGCCAGCAGCCTCGACAGGGGGCGCCTTCCGGATGAGCAGTTCTTC.

This CDR3 reads CASSQGLAGVYEQFF. CDR3 in DNA: TGTGCCAGCAGCCAAGGCCTAGCGGGAGTGTATGAGCAGTTCTTC. The chain links TRBV11-2 to TRBJ2-1, with TRBD2 identical over 10 bases. After removal of 5 bases from V and 8 bases from J, the junction contained 9 bases not matched to a gene. This CDR3 is 15 amino acids long. CDR1 SGHAT and CDR2 FQNNGV come from the germline V gene.

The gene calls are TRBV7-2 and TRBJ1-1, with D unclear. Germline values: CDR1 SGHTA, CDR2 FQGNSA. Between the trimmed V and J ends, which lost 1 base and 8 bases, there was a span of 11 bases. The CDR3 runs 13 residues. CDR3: CASSLGRPLEAFF. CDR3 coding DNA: TGTGCCAGCAGCTTAGGCAGGCCCTTGGAAGCTTTCTTT.

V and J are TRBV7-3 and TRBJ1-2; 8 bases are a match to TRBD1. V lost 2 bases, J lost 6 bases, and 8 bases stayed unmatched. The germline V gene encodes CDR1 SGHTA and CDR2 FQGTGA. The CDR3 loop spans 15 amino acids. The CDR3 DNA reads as TGTGCCAGCAGCTTAGGTTCAGGGGGCGCAAATGGCTACACCTTC. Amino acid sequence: CASSLGSGGANGYTF. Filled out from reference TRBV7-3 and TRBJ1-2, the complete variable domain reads GAGVSQTPSNKVTEKGKYVELRCDPISGHTALYWYRQSLGQGPEFLIYFQGTGAADDSGLPNDRFFAVRPEGSVSTLKIQRTERGDSAVYLCASSLGSGGANGYTFGSGTRLTVV.

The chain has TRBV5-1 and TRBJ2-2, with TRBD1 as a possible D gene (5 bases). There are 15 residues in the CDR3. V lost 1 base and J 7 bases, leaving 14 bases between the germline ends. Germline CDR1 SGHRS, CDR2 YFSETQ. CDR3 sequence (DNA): TGCGCCAGCAGCTTGTGGGGAATAGACAGCGGGGAGCTGTTTTTT. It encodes CASSLWGIDSGELFF.

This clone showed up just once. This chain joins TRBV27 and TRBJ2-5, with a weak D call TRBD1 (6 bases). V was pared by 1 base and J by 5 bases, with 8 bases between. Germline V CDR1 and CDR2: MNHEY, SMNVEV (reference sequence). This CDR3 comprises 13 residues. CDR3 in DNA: TGTGCCAGCAGTTTATGGCAGGGGGAGACCCAGTACTTC. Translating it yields CASSLWQGETQYF.

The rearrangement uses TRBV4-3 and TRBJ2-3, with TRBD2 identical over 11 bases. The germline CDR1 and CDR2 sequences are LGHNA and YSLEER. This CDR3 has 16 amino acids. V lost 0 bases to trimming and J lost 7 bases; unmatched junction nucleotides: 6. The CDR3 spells CASSQELAGVRNTQYF. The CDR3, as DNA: TGCGCCAGCAGCCAAGAACTAGCGGGAGTTAGGAATACGCAGTATTTT.

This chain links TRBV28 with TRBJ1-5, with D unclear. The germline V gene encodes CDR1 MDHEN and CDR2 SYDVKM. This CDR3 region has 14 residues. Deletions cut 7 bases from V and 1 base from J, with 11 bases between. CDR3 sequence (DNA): TGTGCCAGCACTAGGACCTTGAGCAATCAGCCCCAGCATTTT. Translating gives CASTRTLSNQPQHF.

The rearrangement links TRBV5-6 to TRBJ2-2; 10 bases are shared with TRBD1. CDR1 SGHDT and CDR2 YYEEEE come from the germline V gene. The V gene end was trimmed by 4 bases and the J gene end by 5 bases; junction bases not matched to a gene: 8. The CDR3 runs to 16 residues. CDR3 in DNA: TGTGCCAGCAGCCCCGGTCCGGGACAGGGGACCGGGGAGCTGTTTTTT. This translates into CASSPGPGQGTGELFF. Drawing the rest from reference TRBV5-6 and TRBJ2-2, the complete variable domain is DAGVTQSPTHLIKTRGQQVTLRCSPKSGHDTVSWYQQALGQGPQFIFQYYEEEERQRGNFPDRFSGHQFPNYSSELNVNALLLGDSALYLCASSPGPGQGTGELFFGEGSRLTVL.